This TCR beta chain was sequenced in a study of patients and donors after allogeneic stem cell transplantation. Trimming took 4 bases from V and 3 from J, leaving 13 bases between them. From germline, CDR1 is SEHNR and CDR2 FQNEAQ (reference sequence). This CDR3 spans 14 amino acids. Each CDR3 protein is one row after TCRdb ran MiXCR on the RT-PCR reads. Among over 130,000 distinct CDR3 sequences listed, about a third were seen once. This clonotype was seen more than once but under ten times. The TCR originated in a human donor who was either an allogeneic HSCT recipient or a stem cell or donor lymphocyte infusion donor (not recorded which). It is not recorded whose cells these are; they may come from a transplant donor. What was sequenced was blood, either unsorted or a sorted T cell fraction (not recorded which). The chain has TRBV7-9 and TRBJ2-7; unclear D gene. The CDR3 here is CASSSSRLNYEQYF. Written as DNA, the CDR3 is TGTGCCAGCAGCTCCTCGCGCCTCAACTACGAGCAGTACTTC. Together with reference TRBV7-9 and TRBJ2-7, the CDR3 gives the full variable domain: DTGVSQNPRHKITKRGQNVTFRCDPISEHNRLYWYRQTLGQGPEFLTYFQNEAQLEKSRLLSDRFSAERPKGSFSTLEIQRTEQGDSAMYLCASSSSRLNYEQYFGPGTRLTVT.